This TCR beta chain was observed in a study of blood T cell repertoires in COVID-19. Overall study context: Samples came from the United States, Italy and Spain, spanning acute and convalescent COVID-19.

CDR1 is SGHTA and CDR2 is FQGNSA in the germline V gene. The CDR3 runs to 15 residues. Trimming at V came to 5 bases and at J to 7 bases, leaving 10 bases not matched to a gene. As originally analysed: Counts of nucleated cells, estimated from reference gene primer amplification, were obtained. Clones were read by immunoSEQ multiplex PCR, and TCRdb kept only the in-frame ones, dropping some. D and trimming come from the DNA, and the V and J calls and clone size come from that table. The sample has around 150,000 clones, 80% to 90% seen once. The study assigned cohorts using participant-reported clinical history.

The sample was PBMCs or T cells enriched from blood (not recorded which). This rearrangement joins TRBV7-2 to TRBJ2-5; 10 nucleotides align to TRBD2. The sequence was obtained from a woman aged 50 to 60 with acute COVID-19. CDR3 nucleotide sequence: TGTGCCAGCAGCCTGTGGACTAGCGGTCTGCTGACCCAGTACTTC. As protein: CASSLWTSGLLTQYF.